A selection of T cell receptor beta chains follows, all from one sample in a study of cytomegalovirus exposure and HLA in healthy donors. The assay was immunoSEQ multiplex PCR, and TCRdb's table has in-frame clones only and misses some. Of approximately 200,000 clones in the sample, around 90% were seen once. What was sequenced was PBMCs. These receptors came from a young woman in good health and CMV-seronegative. CDR3s include the opening cysteine and the closing phenylalanine or tryptophan. The order of the fields is D gene, V gene, clone size, J gene, CDR3 protein, CDR3 DNA. D genes are given only for firm matches. Rows may omit the clone size; those that give it use once, few, many or a size class.

>.|TRBV6-5|once|TRBJ1-2
CASSTGQGGYTF
TGTGCCAGCAGTACAGGGCAGGGAGGCTACACCTTC
>.|TRBV4-1|once|TRBJ1-6
CASSQDSGGLGSPLHF
TGCGCCAGCAGCCAAGATTCGGGGGGCTTAGGTTCACCCCTCCACTTT
>.|TRBV28|.|TRBJ2-4
CASSFWQGPLAKNIQYF
TGTGCCAGCAGTTTTTGGCAGGGGCCTCTAGCCAAAAACATTCAGTACTTC
>.|TRBV5-1|.|TRBJ1-5
CASSFTPTDNNQPQHF
TGCGCCAGCAGCTTCACACCCACGGACAATAATCAGCCCCAGCATTTT
>TRBD1|TRBV15|.|TRBJ1-5
CATSRQGLRQPQHF
TGTGCCACCAGCCGACAGGGGCTTAGGCAGCCCCAGCATTTT
>TRBD1|TRBV27|.|TRBJ1-1
CASNGQGRTEAFF
TGTGCCAGCAACGGACAGGGACGGACTGAAGCTTTCTTT
>.|TRBV4-1|.|TRBJ2-7
CASSQGRIYEQYF
TGCGCCAGCAGCCAGGGGCGAATATACGAGCAGTACTTC
>TRBD2|TRBV18|.|TRBJ2-7
CASKTTGGSSYEQYF
TGTGCCAGCAAGACGACGGGCGGGAGCTCCTACGAGCAGTACTTC
>.|TRBV28|few|TRBJ2-1
CASSLGDSTYNEQFF
TGTGCCAGCAGTTTAGGGGACTCTACCTACAATGAGCAGTTCTTC
>.|TRBV19|.|TRBJ1-2
CASSIERGVYGYTF
TGTGCCAGTAGTATAGAGCGGGGAGTCTATGGCTACACCTTC
>TRBD2|TRBV28|once|TRBJ2-2
CASSVRSGRAATTSLPTPGELFF
TGTGCCAGCAGTGTCCGTAGCGGGAGAGCCGCGACCACTTCCCTTCCGACGCCCGGGGAGCTGTTTTTT
>.|TRBV6-1|.|TRBJ1-1
CASSETVGGGGTNTEAFF
TGTGCCAGCAGTGAAACGGTGGGGGGAGGGGGGACAAACACTGAAGCTTTCTTT
>TRBD1|TRBV5-4|.|TRBJ2-7
CASSGTAAYEQYF
TGTGCCAGCAGCGGGACAGCCGCCTACGAGCAGTACTTC
>TRBD1|TRBV6-1|.|TRBJ2-1
CASSEADRGNEQFF
TGTGCCAGCAGTGAAGCTGACAGGGGCAATGAGCAGTTCTTC
>TRBD1|TRBV6-5|.|TRBJ1-5
CASRPGTGGQPQHF
TGTGCCAGCAGGCCAGGGACAGGCGGTCAGCCCCAGCATTTT
>TRBD2|TRBV10-3|.|TRBJ2-1
CAISESLGGRADNEQFF
TGTGCCATCAGTGAGTCGTTGGGCGGGAGGGCCGACAATGAGCAGTTCTTC
>TRBD1|TRBV2|.|TRBJ2-7
CASLDAARTGVPSEQYF
TGTGCCAGCCTCGATGCCGCCCGCACAGGGGTCCCGAGCGAGCAGTACTTC
>.|TRBV5-6|.|TRBJ1-1
CASSLSLNTEAFF
TGTGCCAGCAGCTTGAGCTTAAACACTGAAGCTTTCTTT
>TRBD1|TRBV7-2|.|TRBJ1-2
CASSVDRVYGYTF
TGTGCCAGCAGCGTAGACAGGGTCTATGGCTACACCTTC
>TRBD1|TRBV7-2|.|TRBJ2-7
CASSPWDRGGSDEQYF
TGTGCCAGCAGCCCCTGGGACAGGGGAGGTTCCGACGAGCAGTACTTC
>TRBD1|TRBV5-4|.|TRBJ2-3
CASKPQGASTDTQYF
TGTGCCAGCAAACCTCAGGGGGCAAGCACAGATACGCAGTATTTT
>TRBD2|TRBV6-1|.|TRBJ2-7
CAAGRFYEQYF
TGTGCCGCCGGGAGGTTCTACGAGCAGTACTTC
>TRBD1|TRBV2|.|TRBJ2-2
CASRDTGTGFSSAGELFF
TGTGCCAGCAGAGACACCGGGACAGGGTTTTCCTCAGCCGGGGAGCTGTTTTTT
>TRBD1|TRBV23-1|.|TRBJ1-5
CASRWGQGIDQPQHF
TGCGCCAGCAGATGGGGACAGGGGATCGATCAGCCCCAGCATTTT
>TRBD2|TRBV19|.|TRBJ2-1
CASSIGGRPHNEQFF
TGTGCCAGTAGTATTGGCGGGAGGCCACACAATGAGCAGTTCTTC
>TRBD1|TRBV2|.|TRBJ1-3
CASSVRQGAGNTIYF
TGTGCCAGCAGTGTACGACAGGGTGCTGGAAACACCATATATTTT